These 2 T cell receptor beta chains were sequenced from one sample in a study of blood T cell repertoires in COVID-19 (TCRdb year 2020). The protocol used for the library was the immunoSEQ multiplex PCR assay. TCRdb obtained this table from immuneACCESS and retained in-frame rearrangements with V and J assigned. These tables miss some clones; where compared with another copy, unresolved V genes account for less than half of the shortfall, and the remainder is unexplained. This sample holds 45,000 to 55,000 clones; around 90% were observed only once. The top ten constitute 13% of the sample. The material sequenced was peripheral blood. All receptors come from a man older than 75 with acute or convalescent COVID-19.

V gene TRBV5-1 combines with J gene TRBJ2-5, with TRBD2 matching 13 bases. Trimming at V came to 4 bases and at J to 5 bases, leaving 8 bases not matched to a gene. Germline lookup yields CDR1 SGHRS and CDR2 YFSETQ. This CDR3 has 16 amino acids. The DNA for the CDR3 is TGCGCCAGCAGCCCCCGACTAGCGGGGGGCGGGGAGACCCAGTACTTC. The encoded protein is CASSPRLAGGGETQYF.

This clone was recorded a few times. This sequence joins TRBV5-6 and TRBJ2-5; a possible D gene is TRBD1 (6 bases). Germline V lookup: CDR1 SGHDT, CDR2 YYEEEE. Trimming pared 5 bases from V and 5 bases from J, leaving 22 bases between. This CDR3 has 16 amino acids. The CDR3 here is CASRRRSRTDFETQYF. The CDR3 bases are TGTGCCAGCAGACGGCGATCGCGGACAGATTTTGAGACCCAGTACTTC. Complete variable domain (other parts from reference TRBV5-6 and TRBJ2-5): DAGVTQSPTHLIKTRGQQVTLRCSPKSGHDTVSWYQQALGQGPQFIFQYYEEEERQRGNFPDRFSGHQFPNYSSELNVNALLLGDSALYLCASRRRSRTDFETQYFGPGTRLLVL.